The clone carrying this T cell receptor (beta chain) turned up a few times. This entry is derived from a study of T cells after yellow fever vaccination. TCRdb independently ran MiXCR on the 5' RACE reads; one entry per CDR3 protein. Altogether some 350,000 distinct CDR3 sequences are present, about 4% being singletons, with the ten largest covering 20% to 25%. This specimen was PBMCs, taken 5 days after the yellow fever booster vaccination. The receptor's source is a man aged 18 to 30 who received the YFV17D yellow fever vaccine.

The CDR3 nucleotides are TGTGCCAGCAGTCCCGGACTAGCGGGGCCTCTTCGTAGCACAGATACGCAGTATTTT. Amino acids: CASSPGLAGPLRSTDTQYF. The chain uses TRBV6-5 and TRBJ2-3; 12 bases align to TRBD2. Germline V gene data show CDR1 as MNHEY and CDR2 as SVGAGI. The CDR3 has 19 amino acids. The J segment lost 0 bases and the V segment lost 5 bases, leaving 12 bases of the junction unmatched.